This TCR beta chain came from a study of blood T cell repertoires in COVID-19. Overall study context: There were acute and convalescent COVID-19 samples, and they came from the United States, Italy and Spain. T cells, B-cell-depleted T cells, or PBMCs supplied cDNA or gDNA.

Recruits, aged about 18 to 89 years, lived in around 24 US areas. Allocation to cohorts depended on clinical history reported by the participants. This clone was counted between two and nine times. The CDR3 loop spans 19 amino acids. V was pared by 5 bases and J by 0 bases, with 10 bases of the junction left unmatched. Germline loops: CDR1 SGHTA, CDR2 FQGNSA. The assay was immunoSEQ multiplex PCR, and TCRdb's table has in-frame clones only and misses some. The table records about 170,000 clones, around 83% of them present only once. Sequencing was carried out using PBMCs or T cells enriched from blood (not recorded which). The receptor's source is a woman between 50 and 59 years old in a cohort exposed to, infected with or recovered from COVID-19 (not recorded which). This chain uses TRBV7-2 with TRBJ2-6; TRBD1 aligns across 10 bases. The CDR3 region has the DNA TGTGCCAGCAGCCCCGGGACAGGGGTCCCAAGCTCTGGGGCCAACGTCCTGACTTTC. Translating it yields CASSPGTGVPSSGANVLTF.